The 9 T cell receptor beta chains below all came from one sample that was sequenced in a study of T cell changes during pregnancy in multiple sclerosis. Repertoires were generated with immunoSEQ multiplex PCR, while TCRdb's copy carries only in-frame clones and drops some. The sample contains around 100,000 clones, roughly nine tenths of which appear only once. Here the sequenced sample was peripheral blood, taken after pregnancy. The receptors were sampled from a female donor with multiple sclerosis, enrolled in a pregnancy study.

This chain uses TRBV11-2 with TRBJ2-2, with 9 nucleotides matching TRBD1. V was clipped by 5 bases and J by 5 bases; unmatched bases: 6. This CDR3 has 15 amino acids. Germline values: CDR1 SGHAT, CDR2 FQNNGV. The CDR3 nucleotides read TGTGCCAGCAGCCGCGGACAGGGGAGGACCGGGGAGCTGTTTTTT. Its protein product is CASSRGQGRTGELFF.

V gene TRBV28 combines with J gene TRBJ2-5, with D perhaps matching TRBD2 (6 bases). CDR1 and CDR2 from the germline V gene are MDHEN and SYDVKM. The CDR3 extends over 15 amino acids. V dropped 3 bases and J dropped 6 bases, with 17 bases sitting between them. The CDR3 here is CASSFLSGGRQTQYF. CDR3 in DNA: TGTGCCAGCAGTTTTTTATCCGGAGGGCGGCAGACCCAGTACTTC.

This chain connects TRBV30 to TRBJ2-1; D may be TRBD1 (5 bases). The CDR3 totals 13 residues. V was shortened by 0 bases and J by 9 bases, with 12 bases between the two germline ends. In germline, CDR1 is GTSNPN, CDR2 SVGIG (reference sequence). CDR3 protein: CAWSVGAMGEQFF. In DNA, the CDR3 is TGTGCCTGGAGTGTTGGGGCGATGGGTGAGCAGTTCTTC. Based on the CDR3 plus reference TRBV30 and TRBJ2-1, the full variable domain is SQTIHQWPATLVQPVGSPLSLECTVEGTSNPNLYWYRQAAGRGLQLLFYSVGIGQISSEVPQNLSASRPQDRQFILSSKKLLLSDSGFYLCAWSVGAMGEQFFGPGTRLTVL.

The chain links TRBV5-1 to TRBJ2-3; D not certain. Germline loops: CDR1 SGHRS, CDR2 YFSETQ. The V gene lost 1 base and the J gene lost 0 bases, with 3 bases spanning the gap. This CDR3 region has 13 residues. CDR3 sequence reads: CASSLSSTDTQYF. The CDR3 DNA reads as TGCGCCAGCAGCTTGTCTAGCACAGATACGCAGTATTTT.

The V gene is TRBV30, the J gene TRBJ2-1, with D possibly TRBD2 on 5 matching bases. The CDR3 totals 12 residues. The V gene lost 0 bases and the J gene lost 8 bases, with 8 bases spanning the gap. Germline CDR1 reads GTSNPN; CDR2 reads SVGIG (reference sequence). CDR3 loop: CAWSVRGDEQFF. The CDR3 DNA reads TGTGCCTGGAGTGTACGGGGAGATGAGCAGTTCTTC.

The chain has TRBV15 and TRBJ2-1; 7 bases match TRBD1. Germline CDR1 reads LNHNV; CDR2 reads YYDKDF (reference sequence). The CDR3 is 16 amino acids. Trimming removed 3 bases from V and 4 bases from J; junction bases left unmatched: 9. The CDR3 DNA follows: TGTGCCACCAGCAGCCCTACAGGGGACGCTTACAATGAGCAGTTCTTC. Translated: CATSSPTGDAYNEQFF.

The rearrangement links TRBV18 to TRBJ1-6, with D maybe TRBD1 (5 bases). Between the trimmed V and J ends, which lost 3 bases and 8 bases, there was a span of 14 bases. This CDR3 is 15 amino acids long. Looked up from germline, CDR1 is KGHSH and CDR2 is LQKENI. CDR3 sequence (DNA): TGTGCCAGCTCACCCAGGACATTTGTTGATTCACCCCTCCACTTT. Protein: CASSPRTFVDSPLHF.

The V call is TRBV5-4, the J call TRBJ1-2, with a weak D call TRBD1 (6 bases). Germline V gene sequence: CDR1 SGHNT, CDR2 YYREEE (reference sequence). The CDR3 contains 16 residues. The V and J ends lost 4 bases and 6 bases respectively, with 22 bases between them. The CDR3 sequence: CASSHKQGFEPNGYTF. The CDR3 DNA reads TGTGCCAGCAGCCATAAACAGGGATTCGAACCTAATGGCTACACCTTC.

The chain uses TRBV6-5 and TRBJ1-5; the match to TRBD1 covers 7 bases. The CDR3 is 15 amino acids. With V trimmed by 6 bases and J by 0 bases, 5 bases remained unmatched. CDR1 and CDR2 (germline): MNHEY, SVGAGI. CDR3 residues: CASSQTGYSNQPQHF. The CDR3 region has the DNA TGTGCCAGCAGCCAGACAGGGTATAGCAATCAGCCCCAGCATTTT.